Sequencing of this T cell receptor (beta chain) was carried out in a study of human T cells and chemical hapten exposure. This clonotype came up many times. Specified time point: pre-sensitization, week 0. Treatment given: therapeutic diphenylcyclopropenone sensitization with weekly scalp DPC. Blood sampling preceded each patch test application. The library put unique molecular identifiers onto individual cDNA molecules. Original processing notes: A per-sample median of around 88,000 TCRs was observed, with counts ranging from roughly 23,224 to 750,000. One entry per CDR3 protein, called by TCRdb with MiXCR from the RACE reads. In this record, the V and J calls reflect TCRdb's handling and not the investigators' own analysis. The sample includes 250,000 to 300,000 distinct CDR3 sequences, approximately 8% seen only once; the top ten take around 1.2%. Sequencing used whole blood, obtained in connection with sensitization to the hapten diphenylcyclopropenone (DPC). This clonotype originated in a man aged 18 to 29 with alopecia areata. Some clones in this sample may be carry-over from other donors' samples.

In DNA form, the CDR3 reads TGTGCCAGCAGCCCCCGAGGATCCTATAATTCACCCCTCCACTTT. Translation: CASSPRGSYNSPLHF. The chain employs TRBV7-9 and TRBJ1-6; no reliable D call. The germline V gene has CDR1 SEHNR and CDR2 FQNEAQ (reference sequence). This CDR3 contains 15 residues. Deletions cut 5 bases from V and 1 base from J, with 9 bases between.